The 5 T cell receptor beta chains in this list originate from one sample, sequenced in a study of quantifying T cell responses using KT2 cells. Turning to the study itself: TCR alpha and beta constant-region primers primed reverse transcription of RNA.

A single-stranded UMI oligo with SP2 sequence was ligated to cDNA 3' ends. First-round PCR used about 4 cycles and beta primers RC1.1 and RC1.2 covering TRBC1 and TRBC2. TCRdb reprocessed the UMI-ligation and nested PCR reads via MiXCR and lists one record per CDR3 protein. The sample shows approximately 54,000 distinct CDR3 sequences, more than 9% of them seen only once. The specimen sequenced was PBMCs spiked with cells of the T cell clone KT2. The receptor set was obtained from a human donor.

This clonotype was detected many times. The chain employs TRBV20-1 and TRBJ1-2, with D hard to call. This CDR3 is built from 11 residues. With 3 bases removed from V and 5 bases from J, the gap between germline ends came to 7 bases. Germline assignment: CDR1 DFQATT and CDR2 SNEGSKA (reference sequence). The DNA of the CDR3 is TGCAGTGCTAGCAGGTTGTATGGCTACACCTTC. This gives the protein CSASRLYGYTF.

This clonotype was detected a few times. At one end the junction does not follow the germline gene, possibly because of a read error. The rearrangement joins TRBV29-1 to TRBJ1-5; TRBD1 aligns across 7 bases. CDR3 length: 13 amino acids. In germline, CDR1 is SQVTM, CDR2 ANQGSEA. CDR3 protein: CSVQDRANQPQHF. DNA for the CDR3: TGCAGCGTTCAAGACAGGGCCAATCAGCCCCAGCATTTT.

The V and J genes are TRBV10-1 and TRBJ2-1; 11 bases line up with TRBD2. The CDR3 has 15 residues. V shed 8 bases and J 2 bases; nucleotides not matched to a gene: 5. Germline CDR1 WNHNN, CDR2 SYGVQD (reference sequence). The CDR3 sequence is CASSALAGAYNEQFF. Here the CDR3 DNA reads TGCGCCAGCTCTGCACTAGCGGGAGCCTACAATGAGCAGTTCTTC.

The chain has TRBV12-3 or TRBV12-4 and TRBJ2-3; D gene uncertain. Deletions cut 5 bases from V and 2 bases from J, with 8 bases between. The CDR3 extends over 13 amino acids. This CDR3 reads CASSRPNTDTQYF. The CDR3 DNA is TGTGCCAGCAGTCGTCCAAACACAGATACGCAGTATTTT.

The CDR3 spells CASSFRQGPYEQYF. The CDR3 coding sequence is TGTGCCAGCAGTTTTCGGCAGGGCCCCTACGAGCAGTACTTC. The chain links TRBV12-3 or TRBV12-4 to TRBJ2-7, with a weak D call TRBD1 (5 bases). V lost 3 bases, J lost 2 bases, and 11 bases lay in between. CDR3 length: 14 amino acids.